These 21 T cell receptor beta chains came from one sample sequenced in a study of shared clonotypes between healthy human individuals. The assay was immunoSEQ multiplex PCR, and TCRdb's table has in-frame clones only and misses some. The sample consists of a few hundred thousand clones, over 60% of them appearing once. Sample: memory CD4+ T cells sorted from blood. Subset indicated: CD45RA-negative fraction. These receptors were taken from a man younger than 45 in good health.

This chain connects TRBV28 to TRBJ2-7; 10 nucleotides agree with TRBD2. The CDR3 loop spans 15 amino acids. The germline gives CDR1 MDHEN, CDR2 SYDVKM. Trimming took 2 bases from V and 3 from J; bases not matched to a gene: 4. The CDR3 sequence is CASSLRAGGGYEQYF. The CDR3 DNA is TGTGCCAGCAGTTTAAGAGCGGGAGGGGGCTACGAGCAGTACTTC.

The chain links TRBV19 to TRBJ2-4; the match to TRBD1 covers 9 bases. The trim removed 2 bases at V and 0 bases at J, leaving 5 bases unmatched. CDR3 length: 17 residues. Looked up from germline, CDR1 is LNHDA and CDR2 is SQIVND (reference sequence). CDR3: CASSIWGTGLAKNIQYF. For the CDR3, the DNA is TGTGCCAGTAGTATATGGGGGACAGGGCTAGCCAAAAACATTCAGTACTTC.

V is TRBV11-3 and J is TRBJ2-7; 11 bases align to TRBD2. Germline-derived CDR1 and CDR2 are SGHNT and YENEEA. J gave up 3 bases and V 1 base, and 2 bases lay outside the gene matches. This CDR3 has 15 residues. The CDR3 bases are TGTGCCAGCAGCTTAGTGCTAGCGGGAGGCTACGAGCAGTACTTC. This sequence encodes CASSLVLAGGYEQYF. The full variable domain, with the rest looked up from reference TRBV11-3 and TRBJ2-7, is EAGVVQSPRYKIIEKKQPVAFWCNPISGHNTLYWYLQNLGQGPELLIRYENEEAVDDSQLPKDRFSAERLKGVDSTLKIQPAELGDSAVYLCASSLVLAGGYEQYFGPGTRLTVT.

The V gene is TRBV18, the J gene TRBJ2-5; D perhaps matches TRBD1 (5 bases). The CDR3 has 14 amino acids. V lost 2 bases and J 5 bases, leaving 12 bases between the germline ends. CDR1 and CDR2 from the germline V gene are KGHSH and LQKENI. In DNA form, the CDR3 reads TGTGCCAGCTCACCATCAGGGTTCGTTGAGACCCAGTACTTC. Encoded protein: CASSPSGFVETQYF.

This rearrangement joins TRBV5-1 to TRBJ2-3, with 7 positions matching TRBD1. J lost 2 bases, V lost 3 bases, and 6 bases had no gene match. The CDR3 has 15 residues. Germline values: CDR1 SGHRS, CDR2 YFSETQ. In DNA form, the CDR3 reads TGCGCCAGCAGCTCCATTCAGGGGGTCACAGATACGCAGTATTTT. Protein: CASSSIQGVTDTQYF.

This clone was recorded a few times. The chain recombines TRBV6-6 with TRBJ2-1; 9 bases fit TRBD1. V lost 2 bases to trimming and J lost 7 bases; unmatched junction nucleotides: 6. The CDR3 is made up of 15 amino acids. The germline V gene encodes CDR1 MNHNY and CDR2 SVGAGI (reference sequence). The CDR3 bases are TGTGCCAGCAGTTACGAACAGGGGGCTCGTAATGAGCAGTTCTTC. Its protein product is CASSYEQGARNEQFF.

This clone has just a few counts. The V gene is TRBV4-1, the J gene TRBJ2-1, with 9 bases aligning to TRBD2. CDR3 length: 15 residues. The germline V gene has CDR1 MGHRA and CDR2 YSYEKL. J was trimmed by 9 bases and V by 3 bases; bases with no gene match: 9. Here the CDR3 DNA reads TGCGCCAGCAGCCAGCTAGCGGGGACCCGTGGTGAGCAGTTCTTC. It encodes CASSQLAGTRGEQFF.

This clone has a handful of counts. This chain links TRBV7-3 with TRBJ2-1, with 12 bases lining up with TRBD2. The V and J ends lost 4 bases and 4 bases, in that order; junction bases with no gene match: 2. CDR1 and CDR2 (germline): SGHTA, FQGTGA. The CDR3 runs to 15 residues. CDR3 sequence (DNA): TGTGCCAGCAGCTCTAGCGGGAGGGAATACAATGAGCAGTTCTTC. This codes for CASSSSGREYNEQFF.

The chain couples TRBV5-4 to TRBJ2-2; 9 bases match TRBD2. CDR3 length: 15 amino acids. Germline-derived CDR1 and CDR2 are SGHNT and YYREEE (reference sequence). The trim removed 4 bases at V and 4 bases at J, leaving 5 bases unmatched. The CDR3 DNA reads TGTGCCAGCAGCCATAGCGGGAGAAGCACCGGGGAGCTGTTTTTT. As protein: CASSHSGRSTGELFF.

The chain couples TRBV5-1 to TRBJ2-2; D gene uncertain. The germline V gene has CDR1 SGHRS and CDR2 YFSETQ. With 1 base removed from V and 5 bases from J, the gap between germline ends came to 6 bases. There are 13 residues in the CDR3. The CDR3 DNA reads TGCGCCAGCAGCTTGAGCCCAACCGGGGAGCTGTTTTTT. The encoded protein is CASSLSPTGELFF.

The genes are TRBV6-5 and TRBJ2-4; D gene unclear. V lost 0 bases, J lost 9 bases, and 12 bases lay in between. The CDR3 totals 14 residues. Looked up from germline, CDR1 is MNHEY and CDR2 is SVGAGI. CDR3 coding DNA: TGTGCCAGCAGTTACTCGAGTAGGGTGCCCATTCAGTACTTC. As protein: CASSYSSRVPIQYF.

This chain uses TRBV7-8 with TRBJ2-7, with 7 bases lining up with TRBD1. Germline CDR1 SGHVS, CDR2 FQNEAQ. Germline trimming cut 5 bases from V and 0 bases from J; bases unmatched to any gene: 16. The CDR3 totals 18 residues. The CDR3 loop reads CASSLGQARVPGSYEQYF. The CDR3, as DNA: TGTGCCAGCAGCCTCGGACAGGCACGGGTTCCCGGCTCCTACGAGCAGTACTTC. Combining the CDR3 with reference TRBV7-8 and TRBJ2-7 gives the whole variable domain GAGVSQSPRYKVAKRGQDVALRCDPISGHVSLFWYQQALGQGPEFLTYFQNEAQLDKSGLPSDRFFAERPEGSVSTLKIQRTQQEDSAVYLCASSLGQARVPGSYEQYFGPGTRLTVT.

This clone was found a few times. The J gene is TRBJ2-1, the V gene TRBV7-8, with 10 bases fitting TRBD2. V trimming: 5 bases; J trimming: 10 bases; junction bases outside the gene matches: 8. The CDR3 runs to 14 residues. CDR1 and CDR2 from the germline V gene are SGHVS and FQNEAQ. CDR3 loop: CASSPPGLALEQFF. DNA of the CDR3: TGTGCCAGCAGCCCCCCGGGACTAGCGTTAGAGCAGTTCTTC.

A few counts support this clone. The chain combines TRBV27 with TRBJ1-3, with D hard to call. The CDR3 spans 14 residues. Germline CDR1 is MNHEY and CDR2 is SMNVEV (reference sequence). Trimming took 2 bases from V and 0 from J, leaving 5 bases between them. CDR3 nucleotide sequence: TGTGCCAGCAGTTTAACCCTCTCTGGAAACACCATATATTTT. Translating it yields CASSLTLSGNTIYF.

In this sample, this clone turned up a few times. The chain joins TRBV19 to TRBJ1-2; TRBD1 agrees at 7 bases. Germline trimming cut 7 bases from V and 2 bases from J; bases unmatched to any gene: 1. Germline CDR1 reads LNHDA; CDR2 reads SQIVND (reference sequence). This CDR3 region has 12 residues. The CDR3 coding sequence is TGTGCCAGTACGGACAGGAACTATGGCTACACCTTC. Translation gives CASTDRNYGYTF.

A word on this clone: An end of the junction differs from the germline gene, which may be a read error. V is TRBV11-1 and J is TRBJ2-7; weak D call: TRBD1 (5 bases). Looked up from germline, CDR1 is SGHAT and CDR2 is FQDESV (reference sequence). The CDR3 covers 11 residues. This CDR3 reads CASSLGGPQNF. The DNA of the CDR3 is TGTGCCAGCAGCTTAGGGGGCCCACAGAACTTC.

This rearrangement joins TRBV9 to TRBJ2-7; the match to TRBD2 covers 13 bases. CDR1 SGDLS and CDR2 YYNGEE come from the germline V gene. This CDR3 is 15 amino acids long. Unmatched junction bases numbered 0, after V lost 0 bases and J lost 3 bases. The CDR3 reads CASSVGTSGSYEQYF. In DNA form, the CDR3 reads TGTGCCAGCAGCGTAGGGACTAGCGGGAGCTACGAGCAGTACTTC.

This chain connects TRBV4-3 to TRBJ2-1; 8 bases align to TRBD2. The J segment lost 5 bases and the V segment lost 0 bases, leaving 18 bases of the junction unmatched. This CDR3 spans 20 amino acids. CDR1 and CDR2 (germline): LGHNA, YSLEER. The CDR3 region is CASSQDWWAIAGSSNNEQFF. The CDR3 bases are TGCGCCAGCAGCCAAGATTGGTGGGCCATAGCGGGATCGAGTAACAATGAGCAGTTCTTC.

Many counts were recorded for this clone. This rearrangement joins TRBV18 to TRBJ1-5; the D gene is possibly TRBD1 (5 bases). The V and J ends lost 8 bases and 4 bases respectively, with 12 bases between them. This CDR3 is 13 amino acids long. CDR1 and CDR2 (germline): KGHSH, LQKENI. Here the CDR3 reads CASTIQENQPQHF. The CDR3 nucleotides read TGTGCCAGCACGATACAGGAAAATCAGCCCCAGCATTTT.

The rearrangement links TRBV15 to TRBJ2-1; TRBD2 might be the D (5 bases). Germline V gene lookup returns CDR1 LNHNV and CDR2 YYDKDF (reference sequence). The CDR3 spans 15 residues. V dropped 1 base and J dropped 7 bases, with 14 bases sitting between them. The DNA of the CDR3 is TGTGCCACCAGCAGAGCTCGCCTACTAGGGAATGAGCAGTTCTTC. Amino acids: CATSRARLLGNEQFF.

This chain links TRBV5-1 with TRBJ2-7; 7 positions agree with TRBD1. This CDR3 is 14 amino acids long. V shed 0 bases, J shed 5 bases, and the junction held 5 bases outside the gene matches. Looked up from germline, CDR1 is SGHRS and CDR2 is YFSETQ. Here the CDR3 DNA reads TGCGCCAGCAGCTTGGTAGGGGGCAGGGACGAGCAGTACTTC. This encodes CASSLVGGRDEQYF. The full variable domain, with the rest looked up from reference TRBV5-1 and TRBJ2-7, is KAGVTQTPRYLIKTRGQQVTLSCSPISGHRSVSWYQQTPGQGLQFLFEYFSETQRNKGNFPGRFSGRQFSNSRSEMNVSTLELGDSALYLCASSLVGGRDEQYFGPGTRLTVT.